This note documents a single TCR beta chain sequence. The antigen is not known. This sample stems from a study of CD8+ T cells in alopecia areata. The CDR3 is 13 amino acids. V was clipped by 2 bases and J by 5 bases, with 9 bases between them. The V gene's germline CDR1 is MNHNY and CDR2 SVGAGI (reference sequence). Study-wide findings and caveats: Especially in alopecia totalis/universalis, lesional scalp showed greater clonality than normal scalp did. The study found TCR sharing across patients less clear than in mice, possibly for HLA reasons.

RNA extraction was followed by reverse transcription into cDNA, which acted as the sequencing template. Using immunoSEQ multiplex PCR, the repertoire was profiled, and TCRdb retains in-frame clones only, with some absent. The sample holds some 82,000 clones, roughly 51% seen once. The receptor was isolated from a human donor with alopecia areata. The sequenced sample was NKG2D-high CD8+ T cells sorted from blood. The chain carries TRBV6-6 and TRBJ2-5, with D hard to call. CDR3 sequence reads: CASSYIVDETQYF. The CDR3 nucleotides are TGTGCCAGCAGTTACATCGTGGATGAGACCCAGTACTTC.